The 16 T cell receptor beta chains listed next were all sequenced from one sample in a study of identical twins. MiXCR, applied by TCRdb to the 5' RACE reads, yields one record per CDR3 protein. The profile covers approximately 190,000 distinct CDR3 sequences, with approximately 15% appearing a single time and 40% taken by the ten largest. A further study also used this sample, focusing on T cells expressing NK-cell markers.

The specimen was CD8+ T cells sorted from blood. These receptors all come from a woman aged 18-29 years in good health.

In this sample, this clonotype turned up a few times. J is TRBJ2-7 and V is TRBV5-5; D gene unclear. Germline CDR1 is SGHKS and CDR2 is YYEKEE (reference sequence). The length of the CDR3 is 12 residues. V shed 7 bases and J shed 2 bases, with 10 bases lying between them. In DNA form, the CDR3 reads TGTGCCAGCCACGGACGGACCTACGAGCAGTACTTC. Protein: CASHGRTYEQYF.

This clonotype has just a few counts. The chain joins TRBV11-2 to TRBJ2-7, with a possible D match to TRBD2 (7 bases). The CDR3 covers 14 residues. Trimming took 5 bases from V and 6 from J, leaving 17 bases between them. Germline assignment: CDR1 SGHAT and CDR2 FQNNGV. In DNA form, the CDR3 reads TGTGCCAGCAGCCCAAAAGGGGGAGGGTTCGAGCAGTACTTC. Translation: CASSPKGGGFEQYF.

CDR3 DNA sequence: TGCAGTGTCAGTTTTGTGGGGCTCACAGATACGCAGTATTTT. The encoded protein is CSVSFVGLTDTQYF. The chain recombines TRBV20-1 with TRBJ2-3; D might be TRBD1 (5 bases). Between the trimmed V and J ends, which lost 7 bases and 2 bases, there was a span of 16 bases. The germline CDR1 and CDR2 sequences are DFQATT and SNEGSKA (reference sequence). There are 14 residues in the CDR3.

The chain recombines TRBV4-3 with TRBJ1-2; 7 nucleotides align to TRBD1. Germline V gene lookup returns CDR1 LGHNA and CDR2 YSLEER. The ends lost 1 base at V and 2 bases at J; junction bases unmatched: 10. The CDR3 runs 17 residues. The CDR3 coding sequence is TGCGCCAGCAGCCAAGGATTGAGGGGGCGGGTGAACTATGGCTACACCTTC. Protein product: CASSQGLRGRVNYGYTF.

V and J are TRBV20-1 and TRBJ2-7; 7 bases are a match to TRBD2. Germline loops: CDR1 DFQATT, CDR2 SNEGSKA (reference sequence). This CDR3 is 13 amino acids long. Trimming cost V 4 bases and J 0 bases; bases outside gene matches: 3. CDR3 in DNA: TGCAGTGCTACCGGGGGGAGCTCCTACGAGCAGTACTTC. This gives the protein CSATGGSSYEQYF.

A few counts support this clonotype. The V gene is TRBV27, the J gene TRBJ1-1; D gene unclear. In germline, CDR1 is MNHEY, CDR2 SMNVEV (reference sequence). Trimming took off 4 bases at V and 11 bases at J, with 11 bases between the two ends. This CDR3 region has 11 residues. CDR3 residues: CASSSPHGAFF. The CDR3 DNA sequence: TGTGCCAGCAGTTCACCCCATGGGGCTTTCTTT.

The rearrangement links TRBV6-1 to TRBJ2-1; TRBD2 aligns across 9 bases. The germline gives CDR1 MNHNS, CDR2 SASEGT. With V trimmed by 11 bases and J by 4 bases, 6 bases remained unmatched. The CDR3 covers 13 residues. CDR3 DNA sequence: TGTGCCGTAGGGACTAGCAGTTACAATGAGCAGTTCTTC. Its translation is CAVGTSSYNEQFF.

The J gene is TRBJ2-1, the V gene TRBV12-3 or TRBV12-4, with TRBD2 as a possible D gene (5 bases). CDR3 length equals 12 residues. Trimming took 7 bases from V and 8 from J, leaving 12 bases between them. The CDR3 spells CASMDAGYEQFF. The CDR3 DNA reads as TGTGCCAGCATGGACGCGGGCTATGAGCAGTTCTTC.

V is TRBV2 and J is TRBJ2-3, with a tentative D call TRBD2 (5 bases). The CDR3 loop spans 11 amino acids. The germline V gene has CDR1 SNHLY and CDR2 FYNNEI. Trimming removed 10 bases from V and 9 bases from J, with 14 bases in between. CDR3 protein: CATPGEGTQYF. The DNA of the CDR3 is TGTGCCACCCCGGGTGAGGGCACGCAGTATTTT.

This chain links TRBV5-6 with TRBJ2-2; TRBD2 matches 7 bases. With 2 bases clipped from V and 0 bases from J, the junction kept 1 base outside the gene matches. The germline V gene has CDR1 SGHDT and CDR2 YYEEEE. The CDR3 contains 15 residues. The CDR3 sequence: CASSFGTTNTGELFF. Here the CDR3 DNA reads TGTGCCAGCAGCTTCGGGACTACGAACACCGGGGAGCTGTTTTTT.

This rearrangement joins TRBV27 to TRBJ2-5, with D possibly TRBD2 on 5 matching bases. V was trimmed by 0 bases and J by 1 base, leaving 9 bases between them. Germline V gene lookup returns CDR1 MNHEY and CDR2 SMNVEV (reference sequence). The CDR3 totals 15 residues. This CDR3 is CASSLSPRGQETQYF. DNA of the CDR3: TGTGCCAGCAGTTTATCCCCCCGGGGCCAAGAGACCCAGTACTTC.

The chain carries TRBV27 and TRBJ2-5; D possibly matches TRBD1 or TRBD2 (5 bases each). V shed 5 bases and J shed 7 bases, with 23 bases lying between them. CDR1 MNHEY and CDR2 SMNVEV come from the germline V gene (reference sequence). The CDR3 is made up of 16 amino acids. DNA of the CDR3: TGTGCCAGCAGTAGCCGCGAAAGGGGACGGGATGGGACCCAGTACTTC. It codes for CASSSRERGRDGTQYF.

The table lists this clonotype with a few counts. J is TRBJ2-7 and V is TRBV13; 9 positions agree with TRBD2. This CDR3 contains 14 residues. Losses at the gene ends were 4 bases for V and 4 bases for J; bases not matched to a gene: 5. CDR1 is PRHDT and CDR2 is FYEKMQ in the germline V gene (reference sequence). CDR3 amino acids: CASSSGTSTYEQYF. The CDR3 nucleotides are TGTGCCAGCAGCTCCGGGACTAGCACTTACGAGCAGTACTTC. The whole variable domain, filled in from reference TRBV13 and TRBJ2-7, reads AAGVIQSPRHLIKEKRETATLKCYPIPRHDTVYWYQQGPGQDPQFLISFYEKMQSDKGSIPDRFSAQQFSDYHSELNMSSLELGDSALYFCASSSGTSTYEQYFGPGTRLTVT.

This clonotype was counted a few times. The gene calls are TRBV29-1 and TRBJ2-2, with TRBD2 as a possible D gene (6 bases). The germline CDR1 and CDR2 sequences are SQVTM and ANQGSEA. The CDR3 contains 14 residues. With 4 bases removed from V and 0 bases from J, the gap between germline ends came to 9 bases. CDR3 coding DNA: TGCAGCGTTGCCGAGCGGGCGAACACCGGGGAGCTGTTTTTT. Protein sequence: CSVAERANTGELFF.

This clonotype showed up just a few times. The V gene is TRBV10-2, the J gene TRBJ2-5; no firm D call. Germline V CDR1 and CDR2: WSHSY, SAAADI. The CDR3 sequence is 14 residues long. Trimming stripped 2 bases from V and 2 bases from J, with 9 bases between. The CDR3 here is CASSEDHLQETQYF. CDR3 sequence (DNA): TGCGCCAGCAGTGAGGACCATCTACAAGAGACCCAGTACTTC.

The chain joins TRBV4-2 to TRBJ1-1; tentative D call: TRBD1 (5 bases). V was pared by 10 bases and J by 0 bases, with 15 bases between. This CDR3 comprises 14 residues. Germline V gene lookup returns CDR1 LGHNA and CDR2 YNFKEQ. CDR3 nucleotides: TGTGCCATGGGCCCTGGGACCATGAACACTGAAGCTTTCTTT. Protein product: CAMGPGTMNTEAFF.